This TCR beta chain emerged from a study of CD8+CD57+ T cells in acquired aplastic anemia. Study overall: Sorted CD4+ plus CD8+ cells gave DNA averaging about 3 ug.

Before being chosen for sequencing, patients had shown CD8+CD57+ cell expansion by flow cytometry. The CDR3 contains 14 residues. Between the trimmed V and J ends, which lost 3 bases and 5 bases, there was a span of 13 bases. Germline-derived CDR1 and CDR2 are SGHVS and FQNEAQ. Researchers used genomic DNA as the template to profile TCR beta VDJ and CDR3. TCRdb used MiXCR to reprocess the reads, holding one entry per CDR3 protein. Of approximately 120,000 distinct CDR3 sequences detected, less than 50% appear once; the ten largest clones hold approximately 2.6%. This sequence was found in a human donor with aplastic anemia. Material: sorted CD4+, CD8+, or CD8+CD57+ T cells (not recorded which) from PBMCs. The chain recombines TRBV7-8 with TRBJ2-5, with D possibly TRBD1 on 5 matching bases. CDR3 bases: TGTGCCAGCAGCTTGCGCAGGGCCGGGGAGACCCAGTACTTC. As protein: CASSLRRAGETQYF.